This TCR beta chain was found in a study of response to subunit inactivated influenza vaccine. CDR3 length: 14 amino acids. Trimming pared 3 bases from V and 3 bases from J, leaving 12 bases between. Germline loops: CDR1 KGHSH, CDR2 LQKENI. Worth noting for this clonotype: The target antigen is unknown.

General study points: After each seasonal influenza vaccination, few new T cells are recruited, the authors suggested.

TCRdb re-analysed the RT-PCR reads in MiXCR, keeping a single row per CDR3 protein. The sample includes about 530,000 distinct CDR3 sequences, over 10% seen only once; the top ten take about an eighth. This chain connects TRBV18 to TRBJ2-7, with D possibly matching TRBD2 (6 bases). This specimen was PBMCs from blood, taken about 6 weeks after vaccination. This TCR derives from a man in his fifties who received an inactivated influenza vaccine. DNA of the CDR3: TGTGCCAGCTCACCGGGTCGGGAGTACTACGAGCAGTACTTC. This encodes CASSPGREYYEQYF.